Below, 11 T cell receptor beta chains from the same sample are listed, as sequenced in a study of blood T cell repertoires in COVID-19 (dated by TCRdb to about 2020). Library preparation used the immunoSEQ multiplex PCR assay. The clones in this table, taken by TCRdb from immuneACCESS, are in-frame only. Not every clone is retained; where verified, under half of the shortfall comes from an unresolved V gene, and the cause of the rest is unknown. The sample table contains under 140,000 clones; only one count was recorded for 85% to 90% of them. In total, the top ten clones hold approximately 3.5% of the sample. Sequenced: peripheral blood. All receptors come from a woman in her fifties or sixties with acute or convalescent COVID-19.

This chain uses TRBV24-1 with TRBJ2-1; TRBD1 aligns across 8 bases. Per the germline V gene, CDR1 is KGHDR and CDR2 is SFDVKD. With V trimmed by 5 bases and J by 8 bases, 10 bases remained unmatched. This CDR3 has 15 amino acids. The CDR3 loop is CATSADRDAGHEQFF. CDR3 in DNA: TGTGCCACCAGTGCGGACAGGGATGCGGGCCATGAGCAGTTCTTC.

V usage is TRBV25-1 and J usage is TRBJ2-1; 9 bases map to TRBD2. Germline-derived CDR1 and CDR2 are MGHDK and SYGVNS. Germline trimming cut 4 bases from V and 6 bases from J; bases unmatched to any gene: 4. The length of the CDR3 is 14 residues. The CDR3 protein is CASSVSGSRNEQFF. CDR3 coding DNA: TGTGCCAGCAGTGTTAGCGGGAGTCGCAATGAGCAGTTCTTC.

The chain is built from TRBV6-5 and TRBJ1-4, with 8 bases lining up with TRBD1. The junction had 9 bases not matched to a gene; V was cut back by 5 bases and J by 7 bases. This CDR3 contains 15 residues. CDR1 MNHEY and CDR2 SVGAGI come from the germline V gene. Written as DNA, the CDR3 is TGTGCCAGCAGTAGGGCAGGGGGCGAGAGTGAAAAACTGTTTTTT. It codes for CASSRAGGESEKLFF.

V and J are TRBV29-1 and TRBJ2-7, with 8 bases identical to TRBD1. There are 14 residues in the CDR3. Germline trimming cut 5 bases from V and 3 bases from J; bases unmatched to any gene: 9. CDR1 is SQVTM, CDR2 ANQGSEA, per germline. As DNA, the CDR3 is TGCAGCGTTCTGTTCCAGGGGGCGTACTACGAGCAGTACTTC. This codes for CSVLFQGAYYEQYF.

This chain uses TRBV6-2 or TRBV6-3 with TRBJ1-5; D is uncertain. CDR1 is MNHEY and CDR2 is SVGEGT in the germline V gene. The CDR3 is made up of 13 amino acids. The V end was cut by 6 bases, the J end by 7 bases, with 13 bases between. CDR3 region: CASSLPGWQPQHF. In nucleotides, the CDR3 is TGTGCCAGCAGCCTCCCGGGGTGGCAGCCCCAGCATTTT.

The gene calls are TRBV5-7 and TRBJ2-3, with TRBD2 identical over 9 bases. TRBV5-7 is identified as an open reading frame with a role that is uncertain. This CDR3 comprises 17 residues. V trimming: 2 bases; J trimming: 2 bases; junction bases outside the gene matches: 9. The CDR3 protein is CASSFSGTSPPTDTQYF. The CDR3 DNA sequence: TGTGCCAGCAGCTTCTCCGGGACTAGCCCCCCCACAGATACGCAGTATTTT.

The rearrangement joins TRBV19 to TRBJ2-7; TRBD1 matches 9 bases. Unmatched junction bases numbered 9, after V lost 3 bases and J lost 6 bases. Germline lookup yields CDR1 LNHDA and CDR2 SQIVND (reference sequence). CDR3 length: 15 residues. CDR3 DNA: TGTGCCAGTAGTATGAAACAGGGGGCGCCCCGCGAGCAGTACTTC. Protein product: CASSMKQGAPREQYF.

The chain has TRBV28 and TRBJ1-5, with unresolved D. Trimming took 5 bases from V and 0 from J, leaving 11 bases between them. From germline, CDR1 is MDHEN and CDR2 SYDVKM. There are 15 residues in the CDR3. DNA for the CDR3: TGTGCCAGCAGTCAACAGACATATAGCAATCAGCCCCAGCATTTT. This codes for CASSQQTYSNQPQHF.

This chain connects TRBV5-1 to TRBJ1-1; possibly TRBD1 for D (5 bases). Germline V lookup: CDR1 SGHRS, CDR2 YFSETQ. V gave up 1 base and J gave up 1 base, with 14 bases separating them. This CDR3 region has 16 residues. CDR3 bases: TGCGCCAGCAGCTTGCTGGGGGAGGTGGGGAACACTGAAGCTTTCTTT. This codes for CASSLLGEVGNTEAFF.

This clone was seen a few times. The chain carries TRBV4-1 and TRBJ2-1; tentatively, D is TRBD2 (6 bases). Germline-derived CDR1 and CDR2 are MGHRA and YSYEKL. The V end lost 0 bases, the J end lost 7 bases, and 13 bases lay between the germline ends. The CDR3 runs to 15 residues. CDR3 in DNA: TGCGCCAGCAGCCAAGATCAAACTAGCCTTAATGAGCAGTTCTTC. Residues: CASSQDQTSLNEQFF.

The chain employs TRBV28 and TRBJ2-3, with 7 bases identical to TRBD1. Germline-derived CDR1 and CDR2 are MDHEN and SYDVKM. V lost 4 bases and J lost 0; bases outside the gene matches: 7. CDR3 length: 16 amino acids. The CDR3 DNA sequence: TGTGCCAGCAGTTCTTTCCGGGACAGTAGCACAGATACGCAGTATTTT. Its protein is CASSSFRDSSTDTQYF. Combining the CDR3 with reference TRBV28 and TRBJ2-3 gives the whole variable domain DVKVTQSSRYLVKRTGEKVFLECVQDMDHENMFWYRQDPGLGLRLIYFSYDVKMKEKGDIPEGYSVSREKKERFSLILESASTNQTSMYLCASSSFRDSSTDTQYFGPGTRLTVL.